These T cell receptor beta chains were read from a single sample in a study of blood T cell repertoires in COVID-19. Profiled with immunoSEQ multiplex PCR; TCRdb holds only in-frame clones, not every one. The repertoire has 150,000 or so clones, 92% of them found once; the top ten carry about 5.3%. The sample was peripheral blood. The receptors derive from a man between 25 and 39 years old with COVID-19, enrolled during active disease. CDR3s include the opening cysteine and the closing phenylalanine or tryptophan. A D gene is named only where the DNA matches it firmly. The size field is filled for only some rows; it gives once, few, many or a size class.

>TRBV4-2|-|TRBJ1-3|once|16
CASSQERVFSGNTIYF
TGTGCCAGCAGCCAAGAACGGGTCTTCTCTGGAAACACCATATATTTT
>TRBV21-1|-|TRBJ2-1|-|14
CASSRTGTYNEQFF
TGTGCCAGCAGCAGGACAGGGACCTACAATGAGCAGTTCTTC
>TRBV18|-|TRBJ2-7|-|13
CASSPTGPYEQYF
TGTGCCAGCTCACCCACAGGGCCCTACGAGCAGTACTTC
>TRBV5-4|-|TRBJ2-2|-|14
CASSYGENTGELFF
TGTGCCAGCAGCTACGGGGAAAACACCGGGGAGCTGTTTTTT
>TRBV6-2/TRBV6-3|TRBD2|TRBJ2-1|few|15
CASSSGTSDYNEQFF
TGTGCCAGCAGCTCCGGGACTAGCGACTACAATGAGCAGTTCTTC
>TRBV18|-|TRBJ2-2|-|14
CASSPGQNTGELFF
TGTGCCAGCTCACCGGGACAGAACACCGGGGAGCTGTTTTTT
>TRBV30|-|TRBJ1-2|-|15
CAWSGDSGFYYGYTF
TGTGCCTGGAGTGGTGATTCTGGCTTTTACTATGGCTACACCTTC
>TRBV7-2|TRBD1|TRBJ1-1|-|17
CASSPPGQGPRRTEAFF
TGTGCCAGCAGCCCTCCGGGACAGGGGCCTCGGAGGACTGAAGCTTTCTTT
>TRBV28|-|TRBJ1-1|-|14
CASSFRGWNTEAFF
TGTGCCAGCAGTTTTCGGGGATGGAACACTGAAGCTTTCTTT
>TRBV4-3|TRBD2|TRBJ2-3|-|15
CASSQGAGGRDTQYF
TGCGCCAGCAGCCAAGGCGCGGGAGGGCGAGATACGCAGTATTTT
>TRBV10-3|-|TRBJ2-2|-|14
CAIKKGPNTGELFF
TGTGCCATCAAAAAGGGGCCGAACACCGGGGAGCTGTTTTTT
>TRBV4-2|TRBD1|TRBJ2-7|-|14
CASSQTTGAYEQYF
TGTGCCAGCAGCCAGACGACAGGGGCCTACGAGCAGTACTTC
>TRBV9|TRBD1|TRBJ2-1|-|16
CASSPRTGGTYNEQFF
TGTGCCAGCAGCCCTCGGACAGGGGGAACCTACAATGAGCAGTTCTTC
>TRBV7-3|-|TRBJ2-2|-|13
CASSPSNTGELFF
TGTGCCAGCAGCCCTTCGAACACCGGGGAGCTGTTTTTT
>TRBV9|-|TRBJ1-5|-|14
CASSVSGANQPQHF
TGTGCCAGCAGCGTATCAGGGGCGAATCAGCCCCAGCATTTT
>TRBV7-2|-|TRBJ2-2|-|15
CASRVGLANTGELFF
TGTGCCAGCAGAGTAGGACTGGCGAACACCGGGGAGCTGTTTTTT
>TRBV2|-|TRBJ1-4|-|16
CASSDGQDATNEKLFF
TGTGCCAGCAGTGATGGGCAGGATGCAACTAATGAAAAACTGTTTTTT
>TRBV5-5|TRBD1|TRBJ2-2|-|15
CASSVLQGWNGELFF
TGTGCCAGCAGCGTGTTACAGGGGTGGAACGGGGAGCTGTTTTTT
>TRBV24-1|-|TRBJ2-3|-|17
CATSDSKDYFSTDTQYF
TGTGCCACCAGTGATTCAAAGGACTACTTCAGCACAGATACGCAGTATTTT
>TRBV28|-|TRBJ2-7|-|14
CASSLVQIFHEQYF
TGTGCCAGCAGTTTGGTGCAGATCTTTCACGAGCAGTACTTC
>TRBV19|-|TRBJ1-5|-|13
CASSIAVNQPQHF
TGTGCCAGTAGTATAGCGGTCAATCAGCCCCAGCATTTT
>TRBV29-1|-|TRBJ2-7|-|13
CSVAGGQRREQYF
TGCAGCGTAGCCGGGGGACAGCGAAGGGAGCAGTACTTC
>TRBV19|TRBD1|TRBJ1-2|-|15
CASSIERTGRYGYTF
TGTGCCAGTAGTATAGAGCGGACAGGGCGCTATGGCTACACCTTC
>TRBV7-2|TRBD2|TRBJ2-5|-|16
CASSFLSSGRGETQYF
TGTGCCAGCAGCTTCCTGAGTAGCGGGAGGGGGGAGACCCAGTACTTC
>TRBV5-4|TRBD1|TRBJ1-1|once|14
CASSPGQGVNEAFF
TGTGCCAGCAGCCCAGGACAGGGGGTCAATGAAGCTTTCTTT
>TRBV5-4|TRBD1|TRBJ1-4|-|16
CASSRGTAATNEKLFF
TGTGCCAGCAGCCGGGGGACAGCTGCAACTAATGAAAAACTGTTTTTT
>TRBV19|-|TRBJ2-7|-|14
CASSIRPGSYEQYF
TGTGCCAGTAGTATACGCCCGGGGTCCTACGAGCAGTACTTC
>TRBV9|TRBD2|TRBJ2-3|-|15
CASSVLSGATDTQYF
TGTGCCAGCAGCGTCCTTAGCGGGGCCACAGATACGCAGTATTTT
>TRBV7-2|-|TRBJ2-7|-|14
CASSPRRTTYEQYF
TGTGCCAGCAGCCCCCGACGGACAACCTACGAGCAGTACTTC
>TRBV5-4|-|TRBJ2-7|once|14
CASRTSGTRYEQYF
TGTGCCAGCAGGACAAGCGGAACTCGCTACGAGCAGTACTTC
>TRBV3-1/TRBV3-2|-|TRBJ2-5|once|13
CASSQDSRETQYF
TGTGCCAGCAGTCAGGACAGCCGGGAGACCCAGTACTTC
>TRBV15|TRBD1|TRBJ2-5|-|17
CATSSPDRGSVQETQYF
TGTGCCACCAGCAGCCCCGACAGGGGAAGTGTCCAAGAGACCCAGTACTTC
>TRBV18|TRBD1|TRBJ1-1|-|14
CASSPGQGHTEAFF
TGTGCCAGCTCACCGGGACAGGGACACACTGAAGCTTTCTTT
>TRBV7-9|TRBD2|TRBJ2-1|-|17
CASSLGAGGPPYNEQFF
TGTGCCAGCAGCTTAGGTGCGGGAGGGCCCCCCTACAATGAGCAGTTCTTC
>TRBV7-2|-|TRBJ2-1|-|17
CASSFASGGAYYNEQFF
TGTGCCAGCAGCTTCGCTAGTGGGGGGGCTTACTACAATGAGCAGTTCTTC
>TRBV7-9|-|TRBJ1-6|-|15
CASSLVQGSNSPLHF
TGTGCCAGCAGCTTAGTTCAGGGGTCTAATTCACCCCTCCACTTT
>TRBV7-6|-|TRBJ2-5|-|13
CASSVGLRETQYF
TGTGCCAGCAGCGTAGGACTGAGGGAGACCCAGTACTTC
>TRBV19|TRBD1|TRBJ1-2|-|15
CASSITGAYRYGYTF
TGTGCCAGTAGTATAACAGGGGCTTACCGCTATGGCTACACCTTC
>TRBV25-1|-|TRBJ2-1|once|18
CASSEQLGAGMYYNEQFF
TGTGCCAGCAGTGAACAACTGGGCGCGGGAATGTATTACAATGAGCAGTTCTTC